One sample yielded the 26 T cell receptor beta chains listed below, sequenced in a study of vaccination and CD4 T cells after COVID-19. Treatment noted: 10-day PBMC culture with coronavirus spike peptide pools or control peptides (ViraFEST assay). CD4+ T cells that had been cultured provided DNA sequenced with the Oncomine TCR Beta short-read assay. TCRdb analysed the PCR reads with MiXCR anew, one entry per CDR3 protein. The table lists 13,000 or so distinct CDR3 sequences, 50% of them singletons. Antigens for these TCRs are unknown. Sequencing input: CD4+ T cells from blood, cultured in vitro. These receptors were taken from a human donor who had recovered from COVID-19.

This clonotype is medium-sized. The genes are TRBV24-1 and TRBJ1-1; no clear D gene. Germline CDR1 KGHDR, CDR2 SFDVKD. The V end lost 9 bases, the J end lost 0 bases, and 7 bases lay between the germline ends. This CDR3 comprises 12 residues. CDR3 sequence (DNA): TGTGCCACCCCAGTCATGAACACTGAAGCTTTCTTT. Its protein is CATPVMNTEAFF.

This clonotype is medium-sized within its sample. The rearrangement uses TRBV6-1 and TRBJ1-1; D remains unclear. CDR1 is MNHNS and CDR2 is SASEGT in the germline V gene. V lost 8 bases to trimming and J lost 0 bases, with 7 bases between them. This CDR3 is built from 12 residues. In DNA form, the CDR3 reads TGTGCCAGCGGAGAGTTGAACACTGAAGCTTTCTTT. Its protein is CASGELNTEAFF.

This clonotype appeared a few times. The rearrangement links TRBV20-1 to TRBJ1-2; D is perhaps TRBD1 (5 bases). This CDR3 comprises 12 residues. Germline CDR1 and CDR2: DFQATT and SNEGSKA (reference sequence). V lost 0 bases and J lost 9, with 11 bases in between. The DNA for the CDR3 is TGCAGTGCTAGAGAAGGAAGGGGCAGCTACACCTTC. Residues: CSAREGRGSYTF.

As regards this clonotype: The CDR3 end shows no conserved phenylalanine or tryptophan, and so a read error is likely. Because the CDR3's place on the DNA is in doubt, the DNA is left out and the CDR3 is given as listed by TCRdb. The CDR3 sequence is CASSLGGFVYS. The chain is built from TRBV12-3 or TRBV12-4 and TRBJ2-1; the table calls TRBD1, which could not be checked here. The CDR3 is 11 amino acids in total, end residues counted.

V is TRBV9 and J is TRBJ2-3; the D is unclear. Trimming took 3 bases from V and 9 from J, leaving 17 bases between them. The CDR3 runs to 14 residues. Germline CDR1 is SGDLS and CDR2 is YYNGEE. Here the CDR3 reads CASSAEVFPSTQYF. In DNA form, the CDR3 reads TGTGCCAGCAGCGCCGAAGTCTTTCCCTCCACGCAGTATTTT.

The chain carries TRBV2 and TRBJ2-1, with 15 bases that match TRBD2. Germline CDR1 reads SNHLY; CDR2 reads FYNNEI. The junction had 6 bases not matched to a gene; V was cut back by 3 bases and J by 12 bases. The CDR3 extends over 15 amino acids. The CDR3 DNA reads TGTGCCAGCAGTGATACGGGACTAGCGGGGGGTTGGCAGTTCTTC. This encodes CASSDTGLAGGWQFF. The whole variable domain, remainder taken from reference TRBV2 and TRBJ2-1, is EPEVTQTPSHQVTQMGQEVILRCVPISNHLYFYWYRQILGQKVEFLVSFYNNEISEKSEIFDDQFSVERPDGSNFTLKIRSTKLEDSAMYFCASSDTGLAGGWQFFGPGTRLTVL.

The V gene is TRBV11-3, the J gene TRBJ1-1, with a possible D match to TRBD1 (5 bases). Germline V gene lookup returns CDR1 SGHNT and CDR2 YENEEA. The ends were cut back, 3 bases at V and 2 bases at J, with 10 bases in the middle. The CDR3 is 14 amino acids. Here the CDR3 reads CASSFRQLNTEAFF. DNA of the CDR3: TGTGCCAGCAGCTTCCGACAGCTAAACACTGAAGCTTTCTTT.

V is TRBV7-2 and J is TRBJ2-5; 10 nucleotides match TRBD1. The CDR3 contains 17 residues. Germline CDR1 is SGHTA and CDR2 is FQGNSA. V dropped 0 bases and J dropped 5; count of bases not matched to a gene: 9. The CDR3 bases are TGTGCCAGCAGCTTAGCCCTCGGGACAGGGGCGAAGGAGACCCAGTACTTC. Translated: CASSLALGTGAKETQYF.

This chain connects TRBV6-5 to TRBJ1-1; TRBD1 might be the D (5 bases). Germline V CDR1 and CDR2: MNHEY, SVGAGI. The CDR3 is 14 residues long. Deletions cut 2 bases from V and 4 bases from J, with 11 bases between. CDR3 region: CASSYGIGGTEAFF. CDR3 DNA: TGTGCCAGCAGTTACGGTATCGGGGGCACTGAAGCTTTCTTT.

The rearrangement uses TRBV20-1 and TRBJ2-5, with TRBD1 matching 7 bases. CDR1 is DFQATT and CDR2 is SNEGSKA in the germline V gene (reference sequence). V lost 1 base to trimming and J lost 3 bases; unmatched junction nucleotides: 5. The length of the CDR3 is 14 residues. The CDR3 nucleotides are TGCAGTGCTAGAGCACCGACAGGGAAAGAGACCCAGTACTTC. It encodes CSARAPTGKETQYF.

The rearrangement links TRBV7-8 to TRBJ2-3; the D gene is possibly TRBD1 (6 bases). Between the trimmed V and J ends, which lost 2 bases and 7 bases, there was a span of 16 bases. This CDR3 spans 15 amino acids. CDR1 SGHVS and CDR2 FQNEAQ come from the germline V gene. The CDR3 coding sequence is TGTGCCAGCAGCTTAAGACAGGACCTAGGGTATACGCAGTATTTT. Translated: CASSLRQDLGYTQYF. The entire variable domain, with the rest obtained from reference TRBV7-8 and TRBJ2-3, is as follows: GAGVSQSPRYKVAKRGQDVALRCDPISGHVSLFWYQQALGQGPEFLTYFQNEAQLDKSGLPSDRFFAERPEGSVSTLKIQRTQQEDSAVYLCASSLRQDLGYTQYFGPGTRLTVL.

This clonotype turned up a few times. The rearrangement joins TRBV7-9 to TRBJ1-3; D ambiguous. V was pared by 2 bases and J by 3 bases, with 5 bases between. Per germline, CDR1 SEHNR and CDR2 FQNEAQ (reference sequence). The length of the CDR3 is 13 residues. The CDR3 bases are TGTGCCAGCAGCTTAAGTGGTGGAAACACCATATATTTT. Translated, it gives CASSLSGGNTIYF.

This clonotype was found a few times. Here the CDR3 DNA reads TGCGCCAGCAGGGGGCTGGGACGGACTGAAGCTTTCTTT. Its protein is CASRGLGRTEAFF. The chain joins TRBV4-1 to TRBJ1-1; TRBD1 is a possible D gene (5 bases). Per germline, CDR1 MGHRA and CDR2 YSYEKL. The CDR3 totals 13 residues. The ends were cut back, 6 bases at V and 5 bases at J, with 13 bases in the middle.

CDR3 sequence reads: CASSKEVMAISPLHF. CDR3 in DNA: TGTGCCAGCAGCAAGGAGGTGATGGCAATCTCACCCCTCCACTTT. The V gene is TRBV7-6, the J gene TRBJ1-6; no firm D call. Germline-derived CDR1 and CDR2 are SGHVS and FNYEAQ. V was trimmed by 5 bases and J by 10 bases, leaving 18 bases between them. This CDR3 is 15 amino acids long.

The chain has TRBV30 and TRBJ1-2, with D possibly matching TRBD1 (6 bases). The CDR3 has 15 amino acids. The V gene's germline CDR1 is GTSNPN and CDR2 SVGIG (reference sequence). V lost 3 bases and J 3 bases, leaving 17 bases between the germline ends. The CDR3 protein is CAWRRGGKDHYGYTF. CDR3 DNA: TGTGCCTGGAGGCGAGGGGGGAAGGACCACTATGGCTACACCTTC.

There are a few counts of this clonotype. The chain links TRBV6-2 or TRBV6-3 to TRBJ2-1; weak D call: TRBD2 (5 bases). CDR1 is MNHEY and CDR2 is SVGEGT in the germline V gene. This CDR3 region has 15 residues. V was trimmed by 2 bases and J by 5 bases, leaving 13 bases between them. The CDR3 sequence is CASSYASSPHNEQFF. The CDR3 DNA follows: TGTGCCAGCAGTTACGCTAGCAGTCCCCACAATGAGCAGTTCTTC.

This clonotype was detected a few times. V gene TRBV5-1 combines with J gene TRBJ1-5; the D is unclear. The V gene lost 4 bases and the J gene lost 4 bases, with 9 bases spanning the gap. Germline V gene sequence: CDR1 SGHRS, CDR2 YFSETQ. This CDR3 has 13 residues. The CDR3 DNA reads TGCGCCAGCAGCCGGGAACTAAATCAGCCCCAGCATTTT. It codes for CASSRELNQPQHF.

This clonotype showed up just a few times. V gene TRBV2 combines with J gene TRBJ1-2; 9 nucleotides align to TRBD1. Germline V gene lookup returns CDR1 SNHLY and CDR2 FYNNEI. The CDR3 is 14 amino acids. Trimming removed 4 bases from V and 8 bases from J; junction bases left unmatched: 8. The CDR3 nucleotides read TGTGCCAGCAGTGCTATGGACAGGGGAAGCGGCTACACCTTC. Translation gives CASSAMDRGSGYTF.

A few counts support this clonotype. The chain combines TRBV7-8 with TRBJ2-3; TRBD2 agrees at 9 bases. The CDR3 spans 18 residues. The trim removed 0 bases at V and 5 bases at J, leaving 12 bases unmatched. In germline, CDR1 is SGHVS, CDR2 FQNEAQ. CDR3 nucleotides: TGTGCCAGCAGCTTAGCCCGCCTAGGCGGGGGGGCGAGAGATACGCAGTATTTT. This sequence encodes CASSLARLGGGARDTQYF.

DNA for the CDR3: TGTGCCACCAGCGGACGGGACAGGGGAACAGATACGCAGTATTTT. It translates to CATSGRDRGTDTQYF. This chain links TRBV15 with TRBJ2-3; 10 bases line up with TRBD1. This CDR3 comprises 15 residues. Unmatched junction bases numbered 5, after V lost 5 bases and J lost 3 bases. Germline V lookup: CDR1 LNHNV, CDR2 YYDKDF (reference sequence).

This clonotype occurred a few times. The V and J genes are TRBV7-2 and TRBJ2-1; 9 bases map to TRBD1. The germline V gene encodes CDR1 SGHTA and CDR2 FQGNSA. The CDR3 spans 15 residues. The V segment lost 6 bases and the J segment 0 bases; nucleotides outside the gene matches: 3. CDR3 loop: CASRADRGSYNEQFF. CDR3 in DNA: TGTGCCAGCAGGGCGGACAGGGGCTCCTACAATGAGCAGTTCTTC.

The rearrangement joins TRBV2 to TRBJ2-2; no clear D gene. Trimming pared 3 bases from V and 7 bases from J, leaving 3 bases between. This CDR3 region has 11 residues. Germline CDR1 SNHLY, CDR2 FYNNEI. The CDR3 reads CASSDLGELFF. The CDR3 DNA is TGTGCCAGCAGTGACCTCGGGGAGCTGTTTTTT.

The count of this clonotype is one. The CDR3 sequence: CASSERTDYNEQFF. CDR3 coding DNA: TGTGCCAGCAGTGAAAGGACAGACTACAATGAGCAGTTCTTC. This chain links TRBV6-1 with TRBJ2-1, with D possibly TRBD1 on 6 matching bases. The CDR3 contains 14 residues. Germline-derived CDR1 and CDR2 are MNHNS and SASEGT. Trimming removed 2 bases at V and 3 bases at J, with 8 bases between.

This clonotype was observed a handful of times. The genes are TRBV7-2 and TRBJ1-1; D is undetermined. The CDR3 spans 14 residues. Germline CDR1 SGHTA, CDR2 FQGNSA. The V end was cut by 5 bases, the J end by 2 bases, with 12 bases between. Here the CDR3 reads CASSRPSANTEAFF. The CDR3 DNA reads as TGTGCCAGCAGCCGACCGTCGGCTAACACTGAAGCTTTCTTT.

The CDR3 nucleotides are TGTGCCAGCAGCGGGGGACAGACCTATGGCTACACCTTC. It is translated as CASSGGQTYGYTF. The V and J genes are TRBV7-2 and TRBJ1-2; 7 bases align to TRBD1. This CDR3 is built from 13 residues. CDR1 and CDR2 (germline): SGHTA, FQGNSA. Germline trimming cut 5 bases from V and 4 bases from J; bases unmatched to any gene: 4. Supplemented by reference TRBV7-2 and TRBJ1-2, the full variable domain reads GAGVSQSPSNKVTEKGKDVELRCDPISGHTALYWYRQSLGQGLEFLIYFQGNSAPDKSGLPSDRFSAERTGGSVSTLTIQRTQQEDSAVYLCASSGGQTYGYTFGSGTRLTVV.

In its sample, this clonotype was seen a few times. This chain links TRBV19 with TRBJ2-5; 10 bases match TRBD2. Trimming took 7 bases from V and 5 from J; bases not matched to a gene: 10. This CDR3 contains 15 residues. Germline loops: CDR1 LNHDA, CDR2 SQIVND (reference sequence). The CDR3 DNA is TGTGCCAGTACCAGTAGCGGGGGGACCTCCGAGACCCAGTACTTC. It yields the protein CASTSSGGTSETQYF.